The 15 T cell receptor beta chains reported below all come from one sample, sequenced in a study of brain T cells in children with intractable seizures. Profiling relied on immunoSEQ multiplex PCR, and the TCRdb table lists in-frame clones only, not all of them. The profile shows just under 65,000 clones, 90% to 97% of them singletons. Material: peripheral blood, obtained at surgery. These receptors came from a boy under two years old with focal cortical dysplasia and intractable seizures.

V is TRBV19 and J is TRBJ1-5; 9 positions agree with TRBD1. CDR1 and CDR2 (germline): LNHDA, SQIVND (reference sequence). The V gene end was trimmed by 7 bases and the J gene end by 3 bases; junction bases not matched to a gene: 7. The CDR3 is 15 amino acids. The CDR3 here is CASTPDRGYNQPQHF. For the CDR3, the DNA is TGTGCCAGTACCCCGGACAGGGGATACAATCAGCCCCAGCATTTT.

The chain is built from TRBV5-4 and TRBJ2-4, with 11 nucleotides matching TRBD1. Germline V CDR1 and CDR2: SGHNT, YYREEE (reference sequence). The junction had 7 bases not matched to a gene; V was cut back by 2 bases and J by 6 bases. The CDR3 has 16 residues. The CDR3 sequence: CASSLGTGGLGNIQYF. The CDR3 nucleotides are TGTGCCAGCAGCTTAGGGACAGGGGGGTTGGGAAACATTCAGTACTTC.

The chain joins TRBV5-4 to TRBJ2-7; weak D call: TRBD1 (5 bases). The CDR3 contains 16 residues. Germline V gene sequence: CDR1 SGHNT, CDR2 YYREEE (reference sequence). Trimming pared 0 bases from V and 0 bases from J, leaving 13 bases between. CDR3 nucleotides: TGTGCCAGCAGCTTGGGCCCCAGGGCTAGCTCCTACGAGCAGTACTTC. Amino acid sequence: CASSLGPRASSYEQYF. Based on the CDR3 plus reference TRBV5-4 and TRBJ2-7, the full variable domain is ETGVTQSPTHLIKTRGQQVTLRCSSQSGHNTVSWYQQALGQGPQFIFQYYREEENGRGNFPPRFSGLQFPNYSSELNVNALELDDSALYLCASSLGPRASSYEQYFGPGTRLTVT.

This clone came up once. The V and J genes are TRBV6-5 and TRBJ1-2; D is ambiguous. The germline CDR1 and CDR2 sequences are MNHEY and SVGAGI. The CDR3 is 12 amino acids. Trimming pared 3 bases from V and 4 bases from J, leaving 6 bases between. CDR3 coding DNA: TGTGCCAGCAGTTATGCGGGCTATGGCTACACCTTC. This encodes CASSYAGYGYTF.

V and J are TRBV28 and TRBJ2-3; weak D call: TRBD1 (5 bases). The CDR3 contains 20 residues. The germline V gene has CDR1 MDHEN and CDR2 SYDVKM. V lost 1 base and J lost 0, with 23 bases in between. Here the CDR3 reads CASSLFSQARWQGSTDTQYF. CDR3 DNA sequence: TGTGCCAGCAGTTTATTTAGCCAGGCCAGGTGGCAGGGTAGCACAGATACGCAGTATTTT.

V and J are TRBV4-2 and TRBJ2-1; 9 nucleotides match TRBD2. In germline, CDR1 is LGHNA, CDR2 YNFKEQ. J lost 7 bases, V lost 0 bases, and 7 bases had no gene match. The CDR3 sequence is 16 residues long. The CDR3 here is CASSQEAGTSLNEQFF. DNA for the CDR3: TGTGCCAGCAGCCAAGAAGCCGGGACTAGCTTGAATGAGCAGTTCTTC.

This chain uses TRBV4-3 with TRBJ1-6; tentative D call: TRBD1 (6 bases). This CDR3 has 18 amino acids. Deletions cut 1 base from V and 13 bases from J, with 26 bases between. Germline assignment: CDR1 LGHNA and CDR2 YSLEER. CDR3 amino acids: CASSQVSRQGQESSPLHF. The CDR3 DNA is TGCGCCAGCAGCCAAGTCTCTCGGCAGGGGCAAGAGAGCTCGCCCCTCCACTTT.

The chain links TRBV6-5 to TRBJ2-7; the match to TRBD2 covers 15 bases. The trim removed 5 bases at V and 5 bases at J, leaving 4 bases unmatched. This CDR3 is built from 15 residues. Germline values: CDR1 MNHEY, CDR2 SVGAGI. The CDR3 nucleotides are TGTGCCAGCAGTAGGGGACTAGCGGGGGGTAACGAGCAGTACTTC. It codes for CASSRGLAGGNEQYF.

J is TRBJ2-4 and V is TRBV20-1; no reliable D call. This CDR3 has 11 residues. The V gene lost 0 bases and the J gene lost 9 bases, with 6 bases spanning the gap. The germline CDR1 and CDR2 sequences are DFQATT and SNEGSKA (reference sequence). The CDR3 sequence is CSAREGGIQYF. The CDR3 bases are TGCAGTGCTAGAGAGGGTGGCATTCAGTACTTC.

V and J are TRBV2 and TRBJ1-4; TRBD1 agrees at 7 bases. Germline-derived CDR1 and CDR2 are SNHLY and FYNNEI. The ends lost 7 bases at V and 3 bases at J; junction bases unmatched: 8. This CDR3 has 15 residues. The CDR3 coding sequence is TGTGCCAGCACTCCCGACAGGGTTCCTAATGAAAAACTGTTTTTT. Its translation: CASTPDRVPNEKLFF.

This clone has just one count. The chain recombines TRBV19 with TRBJ2-7; 12 nucleotides agree with TRBD1. Trimming at V came to 2 bases and at J to 4 bases, leaving 6 bases not matched to a gene. Germline assignment: CDR1 LNHDA and CDR2 SQIVND (reference sequence). This CDR3 is built from 16 residues. CDR3 DNA sequence: TGTGCCAGTAGTATACCGGGACAGGGGGCAAGATACGAGCAGTACTTC. Translating it yields CASSIPGQGARYEQYF. Full variable domain (remainder filled in from reference TRBV19 and TRBJ2-7): DGGITQSPKYLFRKEGQNVTLSCEQNLNHDAMYWYRQDPGQGLRLIYYSQIVNDFQKGDIAEGYSVSREKKESFPLTVTSAQKNPTAFYLCASSIPGQGARYEQYFGPGTRLTVT.

This clone was detected only once. The rearrangement uses TRBV7-2 and TRBJ2-1; tentatively, D is TRBD1 or TRBD2 (6 bases each). Germline V gene data show CDR1 as SGHTA and CDR2 as FQGNSA. V lost 3 bases to trimming and J lost 6 bases, with 9 bases between them. The CDR3 extends over 13 amino acids. CDR3 amino acids: CASSLEGGNEQFF. The DNA for the CDR3 is TGTGCCAGCAGCTTGGAGGGGGGCAATGAGCAGTTCTTC.

The gene calls are TRBV4-1 and TRBJ2-5; D might be TRBD1 or TRBD2, each matching 5 bases. CDR3 size: 13 residues. The germline V gene has CDR1 MGHRA and CDR2 YSYEKL. V lost 3 bases, J lost 7 bases, and 12 bases lay in between. CDR3 residues: CASSQIGTGTQYF. DNA of the CDR3: TGCGCCAGCAGCCAGATCGGGACGGGGACCCAGTACTTC.

The chain combines TRBV24-1 with TRBJ2-2; 9 bases agree with TRBD1. The CDR3 sequence is 16 residues long. Germline CDR1 reads KGHDR; CDR2 reads SFDVKD. With 6 bases clipped from V and 7 bases from J, the junction kept 11 bases outside the gene matches. The DNA of the CDR3 is TGTGCCACCAGTAATTACCGGGACAGGGCGAACGGGGAGCTGTTTTTT. Residues: CATSNYRDRANGELFF.

The gene calls are TRBV28 and TRBJ1-1; 11 bases are a match to TRBD1. Germline values: CDR1 MDHEN, CDR2 SYDVKM. The CDR3 sequence is 15 residues long. V shed 5 bases and J 4 bases; nucleotides not matched to a gene: 6. The CDR3 region has the DNA TGTGCCAGCAGTACCCGGACAGGGGGCGGCACTGAAGCTTTCTTT. As protein: CASSTRTGGGTEAFF. Using reference TRBV28 and TRBJ1-1 for the parts outside the CDR3, the full variable domain is DVKVTQSSRYLVKRTGEKVFLECVQDMDHENMFWYRQDPGLGLRLIYFSYDVKMKEKGDIPEGYSVSREKKERFSLILESASTNQTSMYLCASSTRTGGGTEAFFGQGTRLTVV.